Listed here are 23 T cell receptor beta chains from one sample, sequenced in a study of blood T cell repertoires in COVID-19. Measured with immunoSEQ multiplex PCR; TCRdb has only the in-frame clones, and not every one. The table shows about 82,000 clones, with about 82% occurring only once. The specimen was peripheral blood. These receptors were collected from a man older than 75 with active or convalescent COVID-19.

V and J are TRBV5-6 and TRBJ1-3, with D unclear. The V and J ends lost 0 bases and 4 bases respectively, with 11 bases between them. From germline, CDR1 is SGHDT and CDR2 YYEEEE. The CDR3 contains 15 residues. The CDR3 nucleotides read TGTGCCAGCAGCTTGGGTCCCACTCCCGGAAACACCATATATTTT. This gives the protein CASSLGPTPGNTIYF.

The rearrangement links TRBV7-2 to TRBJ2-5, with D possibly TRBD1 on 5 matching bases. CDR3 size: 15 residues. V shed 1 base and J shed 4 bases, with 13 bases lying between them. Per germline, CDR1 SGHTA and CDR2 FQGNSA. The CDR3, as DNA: TGTGCCAGCAGCTTAGTCCATTCTAGGGGAGAGACCCAGTACTTC. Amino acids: CASSLVHSRGETQYF.

The CDR3 reads CASSAGTVQETQYF. The CDR3 DNA sequence: TGTGCCAGCAGCGCGGGGACAGTTCAAGAGACCCAGTACTTC. The chain links TRBV7-9 to TRBJ2-5; D is possibly TRBD1 (7 bases). CDR1 and CDR2 (germline): SEHNR, FQNEAQ (reference sequence). Trimming cost V 5 bases and J 2 bases, with 12 bases left between them. CDR3 length: 14 residues.

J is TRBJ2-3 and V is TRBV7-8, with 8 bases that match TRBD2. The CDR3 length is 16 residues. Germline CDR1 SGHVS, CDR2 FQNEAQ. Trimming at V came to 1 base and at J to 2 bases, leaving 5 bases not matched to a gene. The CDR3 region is CASSLVAGGSTDTQYF. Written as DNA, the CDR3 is TGTGCCAGCAGCTTAGTCGCGGGAGGATCCACAGATACGCAGTATTTT. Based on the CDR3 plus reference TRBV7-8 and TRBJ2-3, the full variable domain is GAGVSQSPRYKVAKRGQDVALRCDPISGHVSLFWYQQALGQGPEFLTYFQNEAQLDKSGLPSDRFFAERPEGSVSTLKIQRTQQEDSAVYLCASSLVAGGSTDTQYFGPGTRLTVL.

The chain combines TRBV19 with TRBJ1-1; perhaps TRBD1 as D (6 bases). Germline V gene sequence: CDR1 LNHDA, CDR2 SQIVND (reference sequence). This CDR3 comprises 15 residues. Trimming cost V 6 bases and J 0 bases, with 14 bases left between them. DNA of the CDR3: TGTGCCAGTAGGCCAGGGGACGGAATGAACACTGAAGCTTTCTTT. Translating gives CASRPGDGMNTEAFF.

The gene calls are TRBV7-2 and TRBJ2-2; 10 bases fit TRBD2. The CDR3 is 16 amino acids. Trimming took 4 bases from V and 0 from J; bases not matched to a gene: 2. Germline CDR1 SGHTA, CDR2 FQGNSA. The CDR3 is CASSWSGGANTGELFF. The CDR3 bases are TGTGCCAGCAGCTGGAGCGGGGGGGCGAACACCGGGGAGCTGTTTTTT.

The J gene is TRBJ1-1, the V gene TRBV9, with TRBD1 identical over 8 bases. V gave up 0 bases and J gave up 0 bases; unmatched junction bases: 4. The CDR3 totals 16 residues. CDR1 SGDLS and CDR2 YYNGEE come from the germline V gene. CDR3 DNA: TGTGCCAGCAGCGTAGGGACAGGGACCATGAACACTGAAGCTTTCTTT. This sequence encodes CASSVGTGTMNTEAFF.

The chain's CDR3 is CASSFTVDDRELFF. CDR3 DNA: TGTGCCAGCAGTTTCACAGTCGACGATAGGGAGCTGTTTTTT. V gene TRBV2 combines with J gene TRBJ2-2; D call uncertain. V gave up 5 bases and J gave up 9 bases, with 16 bases separating them. The CDR3 consists of 14 residues. Germline V gene sequence: CDR1 SNHLY, CDR2 FYNNEI.

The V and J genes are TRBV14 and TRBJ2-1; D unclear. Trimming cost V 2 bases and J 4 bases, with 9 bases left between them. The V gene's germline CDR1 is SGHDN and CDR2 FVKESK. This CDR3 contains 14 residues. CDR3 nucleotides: TGTGCCAGCAGCCAAAGCGCCCCATACAATGAGCAGTTCTTC. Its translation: CASSQSAPYNEQFF.

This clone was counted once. The CDR3, as DNA: TGTGCCAGCAGCCGTACCGGGACAGGGGCCCATGAGCAGTTCTTC. Amino acid sequence: CASSRTGTGAHEQFF. V usage is TRBV4-2 and J usage is TRBJ2-1; 10 bases agree with TRBD1. CDR3 length equals 15 residues. Losses at the gene ends were 4 bases for V and 8 bases for J; bases not matched to a gene: 8. CDR1 and CDR2 from the germline V gene are LGHNA and YNFKEQ.

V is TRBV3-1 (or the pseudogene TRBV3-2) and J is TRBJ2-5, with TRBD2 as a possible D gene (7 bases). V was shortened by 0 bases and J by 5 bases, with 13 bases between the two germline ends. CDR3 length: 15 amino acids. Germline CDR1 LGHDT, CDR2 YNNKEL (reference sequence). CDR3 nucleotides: TGTGCCAGCAGCCAAGATGGGGGGGCGTGGGAGACCCAGTACTTC. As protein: CASSQDGGAWETQYF.

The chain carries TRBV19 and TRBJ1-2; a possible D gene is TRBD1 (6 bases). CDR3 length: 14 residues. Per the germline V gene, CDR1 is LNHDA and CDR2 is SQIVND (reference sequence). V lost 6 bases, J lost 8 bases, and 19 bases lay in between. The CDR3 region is CASRSDLTGQGYTF. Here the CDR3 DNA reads TGTGCCAGTAGATCGGACCTAACAGGACAGGGCTACACCTTC.

The CDR3 sequence is CASSRRDRNTGELFF. CDR3 coding DNA: TGTGCCAGCAGCCGCCGGGACAGAAACACCGGGGAGCTGTTTTTT. The rearrangement uses TRBV7-8 and TRBJ2-2, with 7 nucleotides matching TRBD1. Germline trimming cut 5 bases from V and 2 bases from J; bases unmatched to any gene: 5. Germline V gene sequence: CDR1 SGHVS, CDR2 FQNEAQ. The CDR3 is 15 residues long.

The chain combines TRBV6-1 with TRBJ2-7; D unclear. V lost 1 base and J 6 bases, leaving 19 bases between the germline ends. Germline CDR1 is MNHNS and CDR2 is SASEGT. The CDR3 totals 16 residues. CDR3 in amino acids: CASSEGGSAVTAEQYV. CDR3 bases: TGTGCCAGCAGTGAAGGTGGGTCGGCGGTCACGGCCGAGCAGTACGTC.

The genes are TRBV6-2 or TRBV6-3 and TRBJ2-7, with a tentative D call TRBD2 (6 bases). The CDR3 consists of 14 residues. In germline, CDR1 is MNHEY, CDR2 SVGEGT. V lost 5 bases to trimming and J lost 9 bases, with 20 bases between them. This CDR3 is CASSLPGDPYGQYV. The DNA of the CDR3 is TGTGCCAGCAGTCTTCCGGGAGATCCCTATGGGCAGTACGTC.

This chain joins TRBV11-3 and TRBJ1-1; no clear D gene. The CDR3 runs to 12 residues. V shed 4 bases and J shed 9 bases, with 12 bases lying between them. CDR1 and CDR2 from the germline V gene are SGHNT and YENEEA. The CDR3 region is CASSSNQNKAFF. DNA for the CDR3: TGTGCCAGCAGCTCCAACCAAAACAAAGCTTTCTTT.

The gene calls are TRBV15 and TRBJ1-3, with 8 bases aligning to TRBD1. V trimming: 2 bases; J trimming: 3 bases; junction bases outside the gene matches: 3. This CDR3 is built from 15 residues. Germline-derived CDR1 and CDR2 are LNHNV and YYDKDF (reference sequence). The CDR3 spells CATSRTGGGGNTIYF. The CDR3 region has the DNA TGTGCCACCAGCAGAACAGGGGGTGGTGGAAACACCATATATTTT.

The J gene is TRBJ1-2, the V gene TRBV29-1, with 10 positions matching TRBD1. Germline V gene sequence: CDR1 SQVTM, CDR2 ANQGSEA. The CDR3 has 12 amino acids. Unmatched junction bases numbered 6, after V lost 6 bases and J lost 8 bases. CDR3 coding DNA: TGCAGCGTCAACGACAGGGGGCTCGGCTACACCTTC. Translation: CSVNDRGLGYTF.

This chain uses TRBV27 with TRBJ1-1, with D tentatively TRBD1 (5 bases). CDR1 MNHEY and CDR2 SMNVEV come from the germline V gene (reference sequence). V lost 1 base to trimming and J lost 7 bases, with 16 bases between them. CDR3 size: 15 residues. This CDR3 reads CASSLFGVGVREAFF. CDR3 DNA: TGTGCCAGCAGTTTATTTGGGGTAGGGGTACGTGAAGCTTTCTTT.

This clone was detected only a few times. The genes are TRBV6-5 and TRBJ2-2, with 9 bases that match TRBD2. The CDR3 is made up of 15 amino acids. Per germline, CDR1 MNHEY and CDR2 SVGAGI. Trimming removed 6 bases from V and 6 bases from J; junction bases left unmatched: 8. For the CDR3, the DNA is TGTGCCAGCAGGGGAGCGGGGGGTCGCTCCGGGGAGCTGTTTTTT. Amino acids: CASRGAGGRSGELFF.

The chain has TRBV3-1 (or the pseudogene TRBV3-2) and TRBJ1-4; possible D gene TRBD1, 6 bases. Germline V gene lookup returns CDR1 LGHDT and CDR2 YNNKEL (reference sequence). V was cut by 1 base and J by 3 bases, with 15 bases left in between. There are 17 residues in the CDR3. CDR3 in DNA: TGTGCCAGCAGCCAAGCGGGCAGGCCAGGGGCTAATGAAAAACTGTTTTTT. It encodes CASSQAGRPGANEKLFF.

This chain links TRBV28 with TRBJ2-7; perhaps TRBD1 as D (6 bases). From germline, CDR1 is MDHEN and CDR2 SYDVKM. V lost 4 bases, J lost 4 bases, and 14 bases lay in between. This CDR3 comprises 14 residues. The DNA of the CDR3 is TGTGCCAGCAGTTCCGTGAGGGGGAAATACGAGCAGTACGTC. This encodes CASSSVRGKYEQYV.

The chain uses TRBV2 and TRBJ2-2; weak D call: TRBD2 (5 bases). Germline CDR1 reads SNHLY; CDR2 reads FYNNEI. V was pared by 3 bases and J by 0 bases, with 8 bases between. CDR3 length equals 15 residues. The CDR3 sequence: CASSELATNTGELFF. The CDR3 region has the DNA TGTGCCAGCAGTGAGCTAGCAACGAACACCGGGGAGCTGTTTTTT.